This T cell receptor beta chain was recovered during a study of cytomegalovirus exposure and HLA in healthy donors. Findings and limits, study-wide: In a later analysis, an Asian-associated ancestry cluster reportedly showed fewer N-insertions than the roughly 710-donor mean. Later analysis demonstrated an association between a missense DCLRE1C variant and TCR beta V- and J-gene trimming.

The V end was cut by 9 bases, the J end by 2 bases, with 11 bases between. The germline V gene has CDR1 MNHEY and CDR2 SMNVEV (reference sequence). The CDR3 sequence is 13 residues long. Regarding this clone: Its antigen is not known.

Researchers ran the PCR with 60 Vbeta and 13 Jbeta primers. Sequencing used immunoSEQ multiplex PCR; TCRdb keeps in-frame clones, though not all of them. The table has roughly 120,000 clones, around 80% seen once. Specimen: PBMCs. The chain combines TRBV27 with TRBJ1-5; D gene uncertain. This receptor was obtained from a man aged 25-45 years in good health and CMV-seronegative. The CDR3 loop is CASSWAGNQPQHF. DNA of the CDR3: TGTGCCAGTTCCTGGGCAGGCAATCAGCCCCAGCATTTT.